Presented here are 27 T cell receptor beta chains from one specimen sequenced in a study of blood T cell repertoires in COVID-19. Assay: immunoSEQ multiplex PCR; the TCRdb copy retains only in-frame clones and omits some. In the table there are over 90,000 clones, 80% to 90% of which are singletons. Sequencing was carried out using peripheral blood. The receptors derive from an elderly man with acute or convalescent COVID-19.

This sequence joins TRBV5-1 and TRBJ1-4, with D hard to call. Germline V gene sequence: CDR1 SGHRS, CDR2 YFSETQ. The CDR3 has 16 residues. The ends were cut back, 0 bases at V and 3 bases at J, with 12 bases in the middle. CDR3 in DNA: TGCGCCAGCAGCTTGGACGGGTCTCGTTCTAATGAAAAACTGTTTTTT. Translating gives CASSLDGSRSNEKLFF. The full variable domain, with the rest looked up from reference TRBV5-1 and TRBJ1-4, is KAGVTQTPRYLIKTRGQQVTLSCSPISGHRSVSWYQQTPGQGLQFLFEYFSETQRNKGNFPGRFSGRQFSNSRSEMNVSTLELGDSALYLCASSLDGSRSNEKLFFGSGTQLSVL.

V and J are TRBV23-1 and TRBJ2-5; no clear D. TRBV23-1 is noted as an ORF with a role that remains uncertain. Trimming took 0 bases from V and 4 from J, leaving 12 bases between them. CDR3 length equals 15 residues. This CDR3 reads CASSQSGRNRETQYF. CDR3 DNA sequence: TGCGCCAGCAGTCAATCGGGCAGGAATCGAGAGACCCAGTACTTC.

This chain uses TRBV28 with TRBJ2-1; tentatively, D is TRBD2 (6 bases). Deletions cut 2 bases from V and 12 bases from J, with 11 bases between. This CDR3 is built from 12 residues. Germline V gene data show CDR1 as MDHEN and CDR2 as SYDVKM. The CDR3 coding sequence is TGTGCCAGCAGTTTAGTAGGGACTTCGCAGTTCTTC. The encoded protein is CASSLVGTSQFF.

J is TRBJ1-1 and V is TRBV5-1; maybe TRBD1 (5 bases). V lost 5 bases, J lost 0 bases, and 17 bases lay in between. Germline values: CDR1 SGHRS, CDR2 YFSETQ. The CDR3 totals 16 residues. The CDR3 reads CASRPNPGLLNTEAFF. The CDR3 bases are TGCGCCAGCAGACCAAACCCGGGACTCCTGAACACTGAAGCTTTCTTT.

This chain joins TRBV29-1 and TRBJ2-1, with unresolved D. Germline loops: CDR1 SQVTM, CDR2 ANQGSEA. This CDR3 is built from 12 residues. Trimming took off 6 bases at V and 5 bases at J, with 11 bases between the two ends. CDR3 sequence reads: CSVEHYDNEQFF. The CDR3, as DNA: TGCAGCGTGGAACACTACGACAATGAGCAGTTCTTC.

This clone was observed a few times. This chain connects TRBV12-3 or TRBV12-4 to TRBJ1-5; D is ambiguous. The CDR3 sequence is 13 residues long. The V end lost 5 bases, the J end lost 3 bases, and 8 bases lay between the germline ends. The CDR3 reads CASSGPLNQPQHF. The CDR3 DNA follows: TGTGCCAGCAGTGGGCCACTCAATCAGCCCCAGCATTTT.

V usage is TRBV7-2 and J usage is TRBJ2-5, with a weak D call TRBD1 (5 bases). Trimming pared 4 bases from V and 3 bases from J, leaving 12 bases between. The CDR3 is 14 residues long. Germline CDR1 and CDR2: SGHTA and FQGNSA. The chain's CDR3 is CASSSDSLKETQYF. The CDR3 DNA follows: TGTGCCAGCAGCTCTGACAGCTTAAAAGAGACCCAGTACTTC.

The table lists this clone with a count of one. The chain has TRBV28 and TRBJ1-1, with D tentatively TRBD1 (5 bases). Trimming took off 3 bases at V and 1 base at J, with 9 bases between the two ends. The CDR3 sequence is 14 residues long. Germline assignment: CDR1 MDHEN and CDR2 SYDVKM. CDR3 sequence (DNA): TGTGCCAGCAGTTTTCTAGGGGCGAACACTGAAGCTTTCTTT. It encodes CASSFLGANTEAFF.

This chain links TRBV7-2 with TRBJ2-7; weak D call: TRBD2 (6 bases). The CDR3 has 13 amino acids. The ends were cut back, 3 bases at V and 7 bases at J, with 13 bases in the middle. Per germline, CDR1 SGHTA and CDR2 FQGNSA. CDR3 DNA sequence: TGTGCCAGCAGCTTCGGGACTGCCTGGGAGCAGTACTTC. Its translation is CASSFGTAWEQYF.

This clone came up once. This chain links TRBV6-5 with TRBJ1-6; 7 bases agree with TRBD1. The CDR3 totals 15 residues. The germline V gene has CDR1 MNHEY and CDR2 SVGAGI. Trimming at V came to 6 bases and at J to 8 bases, leaving 10 bases not matched to a gene. As DNA, the CDR3 is TGTGCCAGCAGCCCGACAGGGTCGGTTGATTCACCCCTCCACTTT. The encoded protein is CASSPTGSVDSPLHF.

The V and J genes are TRBV5-4 and TRBJ2-4; 7 bases line up with TRBD2. The trim removed 3 bases at V and 7 bases at J, leaving 7 bases unmatched. The CDR3 length is 14 residues. Per germline, CDR1 SGHNT and CDR2 YYREEE (reference sequence). The CDR3 here is CASSSPLGGNIQYF. The CDR3 coding sequence is TGTGCCAGCAGCTCCCCTTTGGGGGGGAACATTCAGTACTTC.

Details on this clone: The same CDR3 also results from other DNA sequences found in this sample. The CDR3 sequence is CASSSGGNQPQHF. The CDR3 DNA reads as TGTGCCAGCAGTTCAGGGGGAAATCAGCCCCAGCATTTT. V gene TRBV28 combines with J gene TRBJ1-5, with 7 nucleotides matching TRBD1. The CDR3 consists of 13 residues. Looked up from germline, CDR1 is MDHEN and CDR2 is SYDVKM. The J segment lost 4 bases and the V segment lost 4 bases, leaving 1 base of the junction unmatched. The entire variable domain, with the rest obtained from reference TRBV28 and TRBJ1-5, is as follows: DVKVTQSSRYLVKRTGEKVFLECVQDMDHENMFWYRQDPGLGLRLIYFSYDVKMKEKGDIPEGYSVSREKKERFSLILESASTNQTSMYLCASSSGGNQPQHFGDGTRLSIL.

CDR3 DNA sequence: TGTGCCACCAGTGATTTGCAGGGGGGCACCGGGGAGCTGTTTTTT. It encodes CATSDLQGGTGELFF. This chain joins TRBV24-1 and TRBJ2-2; TRBD1 might be the D (7 bases). Trimming took off 0 bases at V and 4 bases at J, with 8 bases between the two ends. The CDR3 loop spans 15 amino acids. Germline values: CDR1 KGHDR, CDR2 SFDVKD.

This clone was counted between two and nine times. The J gene is TRBJ2-2, the V gene TRBV7-3; 7 bases map to TRBD2. The CDR3 totals 15 residues. The V gene's germline CDR1 is SGHTA and CDR2 FQGTGA. The J segment lost 4 bases and the V segment lost 5 bases, leaving 7 bases of the junction unmatched. CDR3 protein: CASSPLGGGTGELFF. For the CDR3, the DNA is TGTGCCAGCAGCCCCCTTGGGGGGGGCACCGGGGAGCTGTTTTTT.

This clone was counted a few times. The J gene is TRBJ2-7, the V gene TRBV5-6; D gene unclear. V was clipped by 0 bases and J by 6 bases, with 4 bases between them. The CDR3 spans 11 residues. In germline, CDR1 is SGHDT, CDR2 YYEEEE. In nucleotides, the CDR3 is TGTGCCAGCAGCTTGGACGGCGAGCAGTACTTC. Protein sequence: CASSLDGEQYF.

CDR3 DNA: TGTGCCAGCAGTGAATCAGTAGGACAATCGGACTATGGCTACACCTTC. The encoded protein is CASSESVGQSDYGYTF. The chain links TRBV6-1 to TRBJ1-2; a weak D match, TRBD1 (5 bases). Germline V gene lookup returns CDR1 MNHNS and CDR2 SASEGT. The CDR3 is 16 residues long. V dropped 2 bases and J dropped 3 bases, with 16 bases sitting between them.

V usage is TRBV5-1 and J usage is TRBJ2-4; 9 bases match TRBD1. This CDR3 has 14 residues. CDR1 is SGHRS, CDR2 YFSETQ, per germline. V was clipped by 3 bases and J by 12 bases; unmatched bases: 10. The DNA for the CDR3 is TGCGCCAGCAGCTCCGAACAGGGGGCGCGGGGTCAGTACTTC. Translating gives CASSSEQGARGQYF.

This clone was observed a single time. The V gene is TRBV4-3, the J gene TRBJ2-7; tentatively, D is TRBD2 (6 bases). V was pared by 3 bases and J by 2 bases, with 14 bases between. The CDR3 is 15 residues long. The germline V gene has CDR1 LGHNA and CDR2 YSLEER. CDR3 sequence (DNA): TGCGCCAGCAGCCAGGGATTAGCGGCAGCCTACGAGCAGTACTTC. Protein: CASSQGLAAAYEQYF.

The CDR3 bases are TGTGCCAGCAGCTTATTCGGCGGGATCAGCACCGGGGAGCTGTTTTTT. Translating it yields CASSLFGGISTGELFF. The rearrangement links TRBV7-6 to TRBJ2-2; maybe TRBD2 (6 bases). Germline V lookup: CDR1 SGHVS, CDR2 FNYEAQ. Trimming removed 2 bases from V and 4 bases from J, with 14 bases in between. The CDR3 contains 16 residues.

The genes are TRBV6-5 and TRBJ2-2; 10 positions agree with TRBD1. Germline V gene lookup returns CDR1 MNHEY and CDR2 SVGAGI. The V segment lost 10 bases and the J segment 7 bases; nucleotides outside the gene matches: 12. The CDR3 has 15 amino acids. The CDR3 loop reads CAIRPGQGMSGELFF. CDR3 coding DNA: TGTGCCATCCGCCCGGGACAGGGGATGAGCGGGGAGCTGTTTTTT.

The V gene is TRBV21-1, the J gene TRBJ2-4; the DNA was not used to check the table's D call, TRBD1. TRBV21-1 is a pseudogene locus. This CDR3 is 17 amino acids long. The CDR3 is CASSNPTGVKAKNIQYF. CDR3 nucleotide sequence: TGTGCCAGCAGCAACCCCACAGGGGTGAAGGCCAAAAACATTCAGTACTTC.

The chain combines TRBV5-1 with TRBJ2-2; 8 bases line up with TRBD2. The germline V gene has CDR1 SGHRS and CDR2 YFSETQ. The V gene end was trimmed by 4 bases and the J gene end by 6 bases; junction bases not matched to a gene: 14. CDR3 length: 17 residues. DNA for the CDR3: TGCGCCAGCAGCCTGGTCACGGGAGGGCCTAGTGCCGGGGAGCTGTTTTTT. Translating it yields CASSLVTGGPSAGELFF.

The chain carries TRBV27 and TRBJ1-6; TRBD1 might be the D (6 bases). Germline V gives CDR1 MNHEY, CDR2 SMNVEV (reference sequence). The CDR3 spans 15 residues. Trimming cost V 5 bases and J 6 bases, with 14 bases left between them. The CDR3 DNA follows: TGTGCCAGCAGTCCTCCGGGACACCTTAATTCACCCCTCCACTTT. Translated, it gives CASSPPGHLNSPLHF.

V and J are TRBV11-2 and TRBJ1-4; D not certain. CDR1 SGHAT and CDR2 FQNNGV come from the germline V gene. The ends were cut back, 4 bases at V and 6 bases at J, with 9 bases in the middle. The CDR3 has 13 amino acids. CDR3 region: CASSSSYDEKLFF. CDR3 sequence (DNA): TGTGCCAGCAGCTCTTCGTATGATGAAAAACTGTTTTTT. The full variable domain, completed using reference TRBV11-2 and TRBJ1-4, is EAGVAQSPRYKIIEKRQSVAFWCNPISGHATLYWYQQILGQGPKLLIQFQNNGVVDDSQLPKDRFSAERLKGVDSTLKIQPAKLEDSAVYLCASSSSYDEKLFFGSGTQLSVL.

The J gene is TRBJ2-1, the V gene TRBV19; TRBD1 is a possible D gene (5 bases). The V and J ends lost 1 base and 8 bases respectively, with 12 bases between them. Per germline, CDR1 LNHDA and CDR2 SQIVND (reference sequence). The CDR3 contains 14 residues. The CDR3 sequence: CASSIGYPRDEQFF. The CDR3 nucleotides are TGTGCCAGTAGTATAGGCTACCCCAGGGATGAGCAGTTCTTC.

CDR3 residues: CASSAGTGGTDTQYF. For the CDR3, the DNA is TGTGCCAGCTCTGCGGGGACAGGGGGCACAGATACGCAGTATTTT. V usage is TRBV18 and J usage is TRBJ2-3, with 10 bases that match TRBD1. From germline, CDR1 is KGHSH and CDR2 LQKENI. The CDR3 has 15 amino acids. Trimming at V came to 6 bases and at J to 1 base, leaving 4 bases not matched to a gene.

This chain joins TRBV9 and TRBJ2-1; 9 bases fit TRBD2. Germline assignment: CDR1 SGDLS and CDR2 YYNGEE. CDR3 length equals 21 residues. The ends lost 0 bases at V and 5 bases at J; junction bases unmatched: 21. The CDR3 coding sequence is TGTGCCAGCAGCGTAGGACTAATCACCGGGACTAGCTGGAATCTGAACAATGAGCAGTTCTTC. It encodes CASSVGLITGTSWNLNNEQFF.